These 15 T cell receptor beta chains were sequenced from one sample in a study of blood T cell repertoires in COVID-19. Libraries were prepared by immunoSEQ multiplex PCR; TCRdb keeps only in-frame clonotypes and omits some of them. The top ten clones hold about a sixth of a sample with tens of thousands of clones, 65% to 85% of them seen once. The sequenced sample consisted of peripheral blood. The origin of the receptors is a woman in her sixties with acute or convalescent COVID-19.

This clone was found a few times. This chain links TRBV5-1 with TRBJ2-2; D possibly corresponds to TRBD2 (6 bases). The CDR3 runs to 19 residues. V lost 2 bases and J 5 bases, leaving 25 bases between the germline ends. Germline CDR1 SGHRS, CDR2 YFSETQ. CDR3 bases: TGCGCCAGCAGCTTATTTCCATCAGCGGGTCAGACTTGGACCGGGGAGCTGTTTTTT. Its translation: CASSLFPSAGQTWTGELFF.

V and J are TRBV30 and TRBJ2-7; 11 nucleotides align to TRBD2. CDR1 is GTSNPN and CDR2 is SVGIG in the germline V gene (reference sequence). After removal of 0 bases from V and 12 bases from J, the junction contained 13 bases not matched to a gene. This CDR3 is 15 amino acids long. CDR3 residues: CAWSVETSGSPGRYF. CDR3 in DNA: TGTGCCTGGAGTGTAGAAACTAGCGGGAGCCCCGGGAGGTACTTC.

The chain uses TRBV5-4 and TRBJ1-1, with 10 bases aligning to TRBD1. Germline V gene lookup returns CDR1 SGHNT and CDR2 YYREEE (reference sequence). J gave up 3 bases and V 2 bases, and 1 base lay outside the gene matches. CDR3 length: 14 amino acids. The CDR3: CASSFGQGDTEAFF. CDR3 nucleotide sequence: TGTGCCAGCAGCTTTGGACAGGGGGACACTGAAGCTTTCTTT.

The chain uses TRBV19 and TRBJ2-7; TRBD1 matches 9 bases. The CDR3 has 14 residues. Germline CDR1 reads LNHDA; CDR2 reads SQIVND (reference sequence). With 4 bases clipped from V and 5 bases from J, the junction kept 6 bases outside the gene matches. The CDR3 coding sequence is TGTGCCAGTAGTACCTCCGGGACAGGGAACGAGCAGTACTTC. Protein: CASSTSGTGNEQYF.

The genes are TRBV5-1 and TRBJ1-2; 10 nucleotides align to TRBD1. The germline gives CDR1 SGHRS, CDR2 YFSETQ. This CDR3 comprises 15 residues. The V segment lost 4 bases and the J segment 6 bases; nucleotides outside the gene matches: 9. CDR3 nucleotides: TGCGCCAGCAGCCCCGGGACAGGGGAAAAGGATGGCTACACCTTC. Protein product: CASSPGTGEKDGYTF.

V gene TRBV11-1 combines with J gene TRBJ1-4; D perhaps matches TRBD1 (5 bases). The CDR3 is 13 residues long. From germline, CDR1 is SGHAT and CDR2 FQDESV (reference sequence). Trimming cost V 5 bases and J 11 bases, with 15 bases left between them. In DNA form, the CDR3 reads TGTGCCAGCAGCCTCGGGACTGGCGGGAAACTGTTTTTT. As protein: CASSLGTGGKLFF.

This sequence joins TRBV7-8 and TRBJ1-3, with D possibly matching TRBD1 (5 bases). The CDR3 is made up of 13 amino acids. Germline V gene data show CDR1 as SGHVS and CDR2 as FQNEAQ. Trimming cost V 3 bases and J 4 bases, with 7 bases left between them. The CDR3 DNA is TGTGCCAGCAGCTTCCAGGGAGGAAACACCATATATTTT. This gives the protein CASSFQGGNTIYF. Full variable domain (rest looked up from reference TRBV7-8 and TRBJ1-3): GAGVSQSPRYKVAKRGQDVALRCDPISGHVSLFWYQQALGQGPEFLTYFQNEAQLDKSGLPSDRFFAERPEGSVSTLKIQRTQQEDSAVYLCASSFQGGNTIYFGEGSWLTVV.

The genes are TRBV7-9 and TRBJ2-5, with a possible D match to TRBD1 (5 bases). The ends were cut back, 5 bases at V and 0 bases at J, with 10 bases in the middle. The V gene's germline CDR1 is SEHNR and CDR2 FQNEAQ (reference sequence). CDR3 size: 14 residues. CDR3 coding DNA: TGTGCCAGCAGCAATGGGGCGTACCAAGAGACCCAGTACTTC. Encoded protein: CASSNGAYQETQYF.

A remark on this clone: Sequence at one end of the junction differs from germline and may be a read error. This chain links TRBV5-6 with TRBJ2-3, with D unresolved. The CDR3 totals 13 residues. The germline V gene has CDR1 SGHDT and CDR2 YYEEEE. DNA for the CDR3: TGTGCCAGCACCTTGGATCTCACAGATACGCAGTATTTT. It specifies CASTLDLTDTQYF.

This sequence joins TRBV11-3 and TRBJ1-6; 8 bases line up with TRBD1. The germline gives CDR1 SGHNT, CDR2 YENEEA. V was clipped by 5 bases and J by 7 bases; unmatched bases: 10. This CDR3 has 16 residues. The CDR3 sequence: CASSPLLTGENSPLHF. The CDR3 bases are TGTGCCAGCAGCCCTCTCCTGACAGGGGAAAATTCACCCCTCCACTTT.

The chain uses TRBV2 and TRBJ2-1; D is uncertain. Deletions cut 6 bases from V and 7 bases from J, with 10 bases between. The CDR3 is made up of 12 amino acids. Germline CDR1 and CDR2: SNHLY and FYNNEI. CDR3: CASRSPRNEQFF. CDR3 nucleotide sequence: TGTGCCAGCAGAAGTCCTCGGAATGAGCAGTTCTTC.

The CDR3 loop is CASSPGLAGVDTQYF. The CDR3, as DNA: TGTGCCAGCTCGCCGGGACTAGCGGGGGTAGATACGCAGTATTTT. The J gene is TRBJ2-3, the V gene TRBV18; the match to TRBD2 covers 14 bases. Germline CDR1 reads KGHSH; CDR2 reads LQKENI. The CDR3 has 15 amino acids. Trimming took 6 bases from V and 5 from J; bases not matched to a gene: 4.

This clone turned up a few times. This chain connects TRBV10-3 to TRBJ2-4; 10 nucleotides line up with TRBD2. J was trimmed by 6 bases and V by 0 bases; bases with no gene match: 23. The germline V gene encodes CDR1 ENHRY and CDR2 SYGVKD. The CDR3 contains 22 residues. The CDR3: CAISESNLGQGASSGSSNIQYF. The CDR3 DNA is TGTGCCATCAGTGAGTCGAATCTAGGGCAGGGGGCGTCTAGCGGGAGTTCAAACATTCAGTACTTC.

The rearrangement joins TRBV13 to TRBJ2-7; 8 positions agree with TRBD1. CDR3 length: 14 amino acids. The V and J ends lost 3 bases and 0 bases, in that order; junction bases with no gene match: 1. Germline loops: CDR1 PRHDT, CDR2 FYEKMQ (reference sequence). The CDR3 nucleotides read TGTGCCAGCAGCTTGGGACAGGTCTCCTACGAGCAGTACTTC. Its protein product is CASSLGQVSYEQYF. The variable domain in full, with the rest retrieved from reference TRBV13 and TRBJ2-7, is AAGVIQSPRHLIKEKRETATLKCYPIPRHDTVYWYQQGPGQDPQFLISFYEKMQSDKGSIPDRFSAQQFSDYHSELNMSSLELGDSALYFCASSLGQVSYEQYFGPGTRLTVT.

The rearrangement uses TRBV19 and TRBJ1-1; 11 bases agree with TRBD1. Germline trimming cut 5 bases from V and 4 bases from J; bases unmatched to any gene: 9. Germline assignment: CDR1 LNHDA and CDR2 SQIVND (reference sequence). CDR3 size: 16 residues. CDR3 sequence (DNA): TGTGCCAGTAGTCCAATGGACAGGGGGCGAGGCACTGAAGCTTTCTTT. Residues: CASSPMDRGRGTEAFF.